This T cell receptor (beta chain) comes out of a study of blood T cell repertoires in COVID-19 (TCRdb year 2020). In the study overall: Samples covering the acute and convalescent phases of COVID-19 were provided by collaborators in the United States, Italy and Spain. The prospective study material was composed of cDNA or gDNA derived from T cells, B-cell-depleted T cells, or PBMCs. Subjects who had been exposed to COVID-19, were actively infected with it, or had recovered from it provided the deeply sampled blood TCRbeta repertoires that made up the dataset. A freely available public database, intended as a resource for researchers studying the immune response to SARS-CoV-2, is where the repertoires were released. Samples were obtained from the ongoing ImmuneRACE study (first 160 participants) and from 1,200 or so subjects provided by 6 global collaborators. The sample metadata nearly always contained a de-identified subject ID, COVID-19 status, age in years and sex. HLA class I and class II types, where available, came from metadata supplied by the sample provider rather than from assay-based typing.

CDR1 and CDR2 (MDHEN, SYDVKM) derive from the germline V gene. The cysteine opens and the phenylalanine closes a CDR3 of 16 amino acids. This entry keeps only the CDR3 DNA: 48 bases, framed from base 1. The V and J ends are trimmed by 5 bases and 3 bases, leaving 17 bases between them. Summary of the overall study and its limitations: How much clinical and demographic metadata was included differed by source and by participant, and the metadata was provided uncurated.

With respect to this clone: Its antigen specificity is not known. One base away there is no much larger clone; base qualities are not given.

TCRbeta CDR3 regions were amplified from genomic DNA by means of the immunoSEQ Assay, a bias-controlled multiplex PCR. For the original study's pipeline: The number of nucleated cells in each sample was estimated from the amplification of reference gene primers within the assay. To quantify the absolute abundance of each unique TCRbeta CDR3 rearrangement, sequence reads were collapsed and filtered. For each sample, productive Simpson clonality was calculated by taking the square root of Simpson's diversity index across productive rearrangements. TCRdb's version of the immuneACCESS table is confined to in-frame rearrangements and falls short of the full clone set. An unresolved V gene accounts for under half of the shortfall where checked; the remainder is of unknown origin. V, J and clone size derive from that table, while D and trimming were established from the DNA sequence. The sample yields about 200,000 clones; 80% to 90% were counted once. The top ten clones comprise about 12% of the sample.

Each collaborating institution followed its own protocols to collect whole blood in K2EDTA tubes. Collaborator samples were shipped for TCRbeta analysis as frozen whole blood, isolated PBMCs, or DNA extracted from either sample type. The receptor was isolated from a human donor in a cohort sampled during active COVID-19. Here the chain combines TRBV28 and TRBJ2-1, and possibly TRBD1, on 6 matching bases. Sequenced sample: peripheral blood. The DNA is TGTGCCAGCAGTCAGTCGTCCAGGGGACGCTACAATGAGCAGTTCTTC. It is translated as CASSQSSRGRYNEQFF.